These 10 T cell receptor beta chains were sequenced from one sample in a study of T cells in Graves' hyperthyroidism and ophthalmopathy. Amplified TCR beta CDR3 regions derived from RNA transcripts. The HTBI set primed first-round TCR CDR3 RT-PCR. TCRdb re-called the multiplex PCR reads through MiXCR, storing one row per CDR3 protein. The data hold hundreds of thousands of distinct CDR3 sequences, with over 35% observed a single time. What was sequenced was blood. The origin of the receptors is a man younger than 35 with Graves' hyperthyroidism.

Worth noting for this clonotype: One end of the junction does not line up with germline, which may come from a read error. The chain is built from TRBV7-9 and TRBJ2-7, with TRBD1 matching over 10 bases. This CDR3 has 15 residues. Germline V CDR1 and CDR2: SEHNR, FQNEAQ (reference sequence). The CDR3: CASSLWTGGSYEQYF. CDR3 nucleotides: TGCGCCAGCAGCCTGTGGACAGGGGGGTCCTACGAGCAGTACTTC. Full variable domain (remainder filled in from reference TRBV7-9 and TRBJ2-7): DTGVSQNPRHKITKRGQNVTFRCDPISEHNRLYWYRQTLGQGPEFLTYFQNEAQLEKSRLLSDRFSAERPKGSFSTLEIQRTEQGDSAMYLCASSLWTGGSYEQYFGPGTRLTVT.

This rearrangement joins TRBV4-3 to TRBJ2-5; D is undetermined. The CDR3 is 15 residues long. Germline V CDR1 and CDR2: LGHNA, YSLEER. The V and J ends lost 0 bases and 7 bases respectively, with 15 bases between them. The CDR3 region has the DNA TGCGCCAGCAGCCAAGATGTGGCCGGCTTAGGGACCCAGTACTTC. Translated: CASSQDVAGLGTQYF.

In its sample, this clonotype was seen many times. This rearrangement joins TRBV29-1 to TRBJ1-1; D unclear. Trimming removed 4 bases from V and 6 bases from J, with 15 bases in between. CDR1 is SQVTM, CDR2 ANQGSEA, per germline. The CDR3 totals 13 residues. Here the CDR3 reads CSVGAGGDSEAFF. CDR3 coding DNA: TGCAGCGTTGGGGCTGGCGGCGACTCTGAAGCTTTCTTT. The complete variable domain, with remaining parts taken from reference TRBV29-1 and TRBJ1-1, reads SAVISQKPSRDICQRGTSLTIQCQVDSQVTMMFWYRQQPGQSLTLIATANQGSEATYESGFVIDKFPISRPNLTFSTLTVSNMSPEDSSIYLCSVGAGGDSEAFFGQGTRLTVV.

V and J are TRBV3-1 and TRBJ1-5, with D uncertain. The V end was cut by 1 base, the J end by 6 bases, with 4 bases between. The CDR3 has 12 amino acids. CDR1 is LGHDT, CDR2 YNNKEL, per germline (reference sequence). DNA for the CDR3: TGTGCCAGCAGCCAAGGGGCTCAGCCCCAGCATTTT. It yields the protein CASSQGAQPQHF.

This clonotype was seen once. The CDR3 bases are TGTGCCAGCAGTTCGGAGGACGCACCCTCCTACAATGAGCAGTTCTTC. Translation gives CASSSEDAPSYNEQFF. This chain uses TRBV15 with TRBJ2-1, with a possible D match to TRBD2 (5 bases). V was cut by 10 bases and J by 0 bases, with 19 bases left in between. The CDR3 is made up of 16 amino acids. The germline V gene encodes CDR1 LNHNV and CDR2 YYDKDF (reference sequence).

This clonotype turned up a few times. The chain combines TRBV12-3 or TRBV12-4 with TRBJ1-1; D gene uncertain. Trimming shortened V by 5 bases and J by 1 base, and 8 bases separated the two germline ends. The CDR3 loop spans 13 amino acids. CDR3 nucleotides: TGTGCCAGCAGTCATCGGGAGAACACTGAAGCTTTCTTT. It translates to CASSHRENTEAFF.

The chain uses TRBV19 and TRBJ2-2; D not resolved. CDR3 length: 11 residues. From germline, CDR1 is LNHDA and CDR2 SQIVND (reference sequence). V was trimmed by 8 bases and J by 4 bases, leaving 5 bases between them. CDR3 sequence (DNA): TGTGCCAGTTTCTTCACCGGGGAGCTGTTTTTT. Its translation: CASFFTGELFF.

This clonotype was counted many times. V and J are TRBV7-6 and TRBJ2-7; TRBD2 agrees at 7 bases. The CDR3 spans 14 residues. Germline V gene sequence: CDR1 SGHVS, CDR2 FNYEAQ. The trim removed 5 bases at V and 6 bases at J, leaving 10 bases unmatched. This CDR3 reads CASSPLASSGEQYF. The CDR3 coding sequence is TGTGCCAGCAGCCCACTAGCGTCGTCGGGCGAGCAGTACTTC.

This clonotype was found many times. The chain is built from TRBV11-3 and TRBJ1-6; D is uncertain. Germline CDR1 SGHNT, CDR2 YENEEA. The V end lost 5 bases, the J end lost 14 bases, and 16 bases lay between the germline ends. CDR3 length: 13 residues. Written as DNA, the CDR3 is TGTGCCAGCAGCCTCGAACCCCAGAGGGCCCTCCACTTT. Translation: CASSLEPQRALHF.

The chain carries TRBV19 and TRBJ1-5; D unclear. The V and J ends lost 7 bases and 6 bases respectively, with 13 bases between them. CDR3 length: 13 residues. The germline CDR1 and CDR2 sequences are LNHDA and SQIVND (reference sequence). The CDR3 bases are TGTGCCAGTACTAGGACCCACGGTCAGCCCCAGCATTTT. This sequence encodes CASTRTHGQPQHF.